This T cell receptor (beta chain) was documented in a study of early T cells in non-severe SARS-CoV-2 infection. Across the study: The chains were unpaired, and the sequenced material was bulk RNA from unsorted whole blood.

With 4 bases clipped from V and 7 bases from J, the junction kept 13 bases outside the gene matches. Germline loops: CDR1 SGDLS, CDR2 YYNGEE. CDR3 length: 15 amino acids. Findings of the study overall: Lookups in VDJdb leaned toward anti-spike CD8 responses and missed private and CD4 specificities.

The table lists this clonotype with a few counts. Its matching antigen is unknown. MiXCR, run by TCRdb on the 5' RACE reads, gives a single entry per CDR3 protein. The sample has tens of thousands of distinct CDR3 sequences, about 11% seen once. Specimen: whole blood, collected at baseline. The receptor was derived from an adult who was a healthcare worker with PCR-confirmed SARS-CoV-2 infection or an uninfected control (not recorded which). The chain uses TRBV9 and TRBJ2-7; 8 bases match TRBD1. CDR3 protein: CASSNRDRLREEQYF. The CDR3 nucleotides are TGTGCCAGCAGCAACAGGGACAGGCTAAGAGAGGAGCAGTACTTC.